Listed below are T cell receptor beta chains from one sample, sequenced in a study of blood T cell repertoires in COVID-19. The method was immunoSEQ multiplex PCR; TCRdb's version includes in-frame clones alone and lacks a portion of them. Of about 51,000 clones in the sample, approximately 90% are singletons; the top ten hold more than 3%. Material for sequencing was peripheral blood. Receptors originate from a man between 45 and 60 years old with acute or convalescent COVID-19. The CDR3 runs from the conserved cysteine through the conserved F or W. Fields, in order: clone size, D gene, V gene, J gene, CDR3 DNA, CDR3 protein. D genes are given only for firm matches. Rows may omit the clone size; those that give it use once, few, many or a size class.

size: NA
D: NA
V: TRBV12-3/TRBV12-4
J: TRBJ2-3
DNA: TGTGCCAGCAGTCGGGATGTCACAGATACGCAGTATTTT
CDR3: CASSRDVTDTQYF

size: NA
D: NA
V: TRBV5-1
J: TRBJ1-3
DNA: TGCGCCAGCAGCTTGGAAGGTACTAATGTTGGAAACACCATATATTTT
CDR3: CASSLEGTNVGNTIYF

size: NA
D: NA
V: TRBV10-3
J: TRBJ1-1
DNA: TGTGCCATCAGAGACAGAGGGGGCACTGAAGCTTTCTTT
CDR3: CAIRDRGGTEAFF

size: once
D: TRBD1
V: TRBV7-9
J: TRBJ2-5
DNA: TGTGCCAGCAGCTTAGGACAGGGACAAGAGACCCAGTACTTC
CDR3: CASSLGQGQETQYF

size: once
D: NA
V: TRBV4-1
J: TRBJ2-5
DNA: TGCGCCAGCAGCCAAGGGAACTTGAGGGAGACCCAGTACTTC
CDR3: CASSQGNLRETQYF

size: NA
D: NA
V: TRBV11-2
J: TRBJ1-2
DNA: TGTGCCAGCAGCTTAGGTGCCCTAACTAAAAATGGCTACACCTTC
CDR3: CASSLGALTKNGYTF

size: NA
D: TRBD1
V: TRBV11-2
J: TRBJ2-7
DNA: TGTGCCAGCAGCTTCTCCCGGGACAGAACGTACGAGCAGTACTTC
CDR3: CASSFSRDRTYEQYF

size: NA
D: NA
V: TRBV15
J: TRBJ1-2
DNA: TGTGCCACCAGCAGAGATAACAGGTTCTATGGCTACACCTTC
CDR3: CATSRDNRFYGYTF

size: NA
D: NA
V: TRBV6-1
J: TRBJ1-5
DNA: TGTGCCAGCAGTGAAGCGTTCGTAGGGGGAAGCAATCAGCCCCAGCATTTT
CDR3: CASSEAFVGGSNQPQHF

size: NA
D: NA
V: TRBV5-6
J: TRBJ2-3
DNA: TGTGCCAGCAGCTTGGTACGGGCGGGGCATAGCACAGATACGCAGTATTTT
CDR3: CASSLVRAGHSTDTQYF

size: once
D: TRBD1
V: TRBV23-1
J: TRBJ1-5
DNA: TGCGCCAGCAGCCGGGACAGGCGAGAGGATCAGCCCCAGCATTTT
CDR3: CASSRDRREDQPQHF

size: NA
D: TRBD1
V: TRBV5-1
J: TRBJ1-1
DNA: TGCGCCAGCAGCTTCAACCCCGGGACAGCTAACACTGAAGCTTTCTTT
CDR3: CASSFNPGTANTEAFF

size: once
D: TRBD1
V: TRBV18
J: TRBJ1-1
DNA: TGTGCCAGCTCTCAAGCCGGGCAGGGGGTGTCCACTGAAGCTTTCTTT
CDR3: CASSQAGQGVSTEAFF

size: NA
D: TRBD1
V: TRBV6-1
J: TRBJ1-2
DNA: TGTGCCAGCAGTGACCGGGGGGACAGGAGTAATGGCTACACCTTC
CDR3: CASSDRGDRSNGYTF

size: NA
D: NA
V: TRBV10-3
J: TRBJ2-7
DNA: TGTGCCACCTCCGACAGGTTGACCTACGAGCAGTACTTC
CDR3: CATSDRLTYEQYF

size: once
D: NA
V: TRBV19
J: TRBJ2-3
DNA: TGTGCCAGTAGTAGCCACGGGGGAAGACAGGATACGCAGTATTTT
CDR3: CASSSHGGRQDTQYF

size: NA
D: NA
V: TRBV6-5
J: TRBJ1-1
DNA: TGTGCCAGCAGTTATAAGCACTTGAACACTGAAGCTTTCTTT
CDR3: CASSYKHLNTEAFF

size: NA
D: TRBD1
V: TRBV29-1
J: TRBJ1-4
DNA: TGCAGCGTGAAAACCGGGACAGCCTATAATGAAAAACTGTTTTTT
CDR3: CSVKTGTAYNEKLFF

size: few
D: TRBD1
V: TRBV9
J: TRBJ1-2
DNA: TGTGCCAGCAGCGCACGACAGGGCGGTGGCTACACCTTC
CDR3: CASSARQGGGYTF

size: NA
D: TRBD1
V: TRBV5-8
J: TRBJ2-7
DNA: TGTGCCAGCAGCTTAAACCGGGACAGGGCTTCCTACGAGCAGTACTTC
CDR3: CASSLNRDRASYEQYF

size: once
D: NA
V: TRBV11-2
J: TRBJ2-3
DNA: TGTGCCAGCAGCACCCCGCGGGGGCTCACAGATACGCAGTATTTT
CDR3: CASSTPRGLTDTQYF

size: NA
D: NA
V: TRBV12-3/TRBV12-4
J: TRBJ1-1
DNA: TGTGCCAGCAGCACAACTTCCCTCGGGGGAGCTTTCTTT
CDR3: CASSTTSLGGAFF

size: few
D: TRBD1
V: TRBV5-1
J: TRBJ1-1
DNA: TGCGCCAGCAGCTTGGGACAGGGTTCTGAAGCTTTCTTT
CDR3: CASSLGQGSEAFF

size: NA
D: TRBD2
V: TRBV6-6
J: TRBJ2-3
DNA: TGTGCCAGCAGTCCATCCCCCGGGGGGGCCAGCACAGATACGCAGTATTTT
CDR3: CASSPSPGGASTDTQYF

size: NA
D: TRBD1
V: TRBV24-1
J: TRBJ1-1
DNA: TGTGCCACCAGTGGCCCACAGGGGACTGAAGCTTTCTTT
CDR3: CATSGPQGTEAFF

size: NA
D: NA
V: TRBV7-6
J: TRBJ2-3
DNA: TGTGCCAGCAGCCCCCGGGGTAATCAGTTCACAGATACGCAGTATTTT
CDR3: CASSPRGNQFTDTQYF

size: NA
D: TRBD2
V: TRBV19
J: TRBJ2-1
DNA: TGTGCCAGTAGTGAACTAGCGGGGGGCTACAATGAGCAGTTCTTC
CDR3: CASSELAGGYNEQFF

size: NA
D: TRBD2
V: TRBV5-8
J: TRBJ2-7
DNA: TGTGCCAGCAGCTTGGGGGGGAGCGGGGTTAGCTCCTACGAGCAGTACTTC
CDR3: CASSLGGSGVSSYEQYF

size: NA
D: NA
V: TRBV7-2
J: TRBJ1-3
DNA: TGTGCCAGCAGCCCCGACAGCGGAGGGACTGGAAACACCATATATTTT
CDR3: CASSPDSGGTGNTIYF

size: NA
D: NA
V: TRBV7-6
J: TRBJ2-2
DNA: TGTGCCAGCAGCCCCCAAGGAGACACCGGGGAGCTGTTTTTT
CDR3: CASSPQGDTGELFF

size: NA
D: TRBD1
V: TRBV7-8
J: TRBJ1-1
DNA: TGTGCCAGCAGCCCGACAGGGTTCACTGAAGCTTTCTTT
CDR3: CASSPTGFTEAFF

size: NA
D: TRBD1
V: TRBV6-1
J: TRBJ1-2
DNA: TGTGCCAGCAGTGAACCGGGACAGGGGGTTTGGTATGGCTACACCTTC
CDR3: CASSEPGQGVWYGYTF

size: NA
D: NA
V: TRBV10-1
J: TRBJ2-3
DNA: TGCGCCAGCAGTGAGTCCCGGGGGGCCGTAGATACGCAGTATTTT
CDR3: CASSESRGAVDTQYF

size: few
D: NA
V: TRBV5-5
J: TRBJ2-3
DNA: TGTGCCAGCAGCACTCAGGGGTTAGGGGATACGCAGTATTTT
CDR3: CASSTQGLGDTQYF

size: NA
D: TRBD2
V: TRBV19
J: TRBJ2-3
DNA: TGTGCCAGTAGTATAGCGGCAAGCGGGGGGGCCCTTTCGCAGTATTTT
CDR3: CASSIAASGGALSQYF

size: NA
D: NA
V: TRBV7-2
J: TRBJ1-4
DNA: TGTGCCAGCAGCCCCCGTCGGGGTGAGGTTGAAAAACTGTTTTTT
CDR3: CASSPRRGEVEKLFF

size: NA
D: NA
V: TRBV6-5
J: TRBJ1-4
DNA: TGTGCCAGCAGGCTCCGGGATGCAGGGGAAGAAAAACTGTTTTTT
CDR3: CASRLRDAGEEKLFF

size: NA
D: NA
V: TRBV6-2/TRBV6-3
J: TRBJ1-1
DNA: TGTGCCAGCAGTTACTCTGGAGGGACTGAAGCTTTCTTT
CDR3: CASSYSGGTEAFF

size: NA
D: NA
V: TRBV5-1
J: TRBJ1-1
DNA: TGCGCCAGCAGCTCCGGGACTTGGTTCACTGAAGCTTTCTTT
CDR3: CASSSGTWFTEAFF

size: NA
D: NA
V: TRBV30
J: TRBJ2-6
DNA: TGTGCCTGGAGTAGAAGAACAGGGAAAGCTGGGGCCAACGTCCTGACTTTC
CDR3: CAWSRRTGKAGANVLTF

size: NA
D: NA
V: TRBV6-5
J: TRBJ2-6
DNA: TGTGCCAGCAGTTACGAGGGAAATGGGGCCAACGTCCTGACTTTC
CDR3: CASSYEGNGANVLTF

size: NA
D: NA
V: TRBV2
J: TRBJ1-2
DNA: TGTGCCAGCAGTGATGAGGGGGTCTATGGCTACACCTTC
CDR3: CASSDEGVYGYTF

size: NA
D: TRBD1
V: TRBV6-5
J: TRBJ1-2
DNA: TGTGCCAGCAGTTACTCGTGGACAGGGGATGGCTACACCTTC
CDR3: CASSYSWTGDGYTF

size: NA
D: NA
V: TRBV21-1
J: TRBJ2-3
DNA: TGTGCCAGCCTCTCTTGGCGCACAGATACGCAGTATTTT
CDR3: CASLSWRTDTQYF

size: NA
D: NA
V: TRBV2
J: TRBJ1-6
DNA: TGTGCCAGCACGCAGGCGCGATCACCCCTCCACTTT
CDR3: CASTQARSPLHF

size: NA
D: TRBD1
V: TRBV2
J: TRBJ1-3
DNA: TGTGCCAGCAGTGAAGCGGGACAGTCCTCTGGAAACACCATATATTTT
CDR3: CASSEAGQSSGNTIYF

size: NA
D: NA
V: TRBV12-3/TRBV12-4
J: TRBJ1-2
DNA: TGTGCCATCTTGCGTATTAACTATGGCTACACCTTC
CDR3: CAILRINYGYTF

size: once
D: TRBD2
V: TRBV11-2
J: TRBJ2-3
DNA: TGTGCCAGCAGCTTAGATGTTAGCGGGATCCTCTATACGCAGTATTTT
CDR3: CASSLDVSGILYTQYF

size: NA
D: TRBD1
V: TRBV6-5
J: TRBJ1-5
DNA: TGTGCCAGCAGGACAGGGGGTCAGCCCCAGCATTTT
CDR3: CASRTGGQPQHF

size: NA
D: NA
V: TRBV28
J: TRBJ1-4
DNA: TGTGCCAGCAGTAGGACTCCGGCGGAAAAACTGTTTTTT
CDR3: CASSRTPAEKLFF